Following are 10 T cell receptor beta chains from one sample sequenced in a study of neoadjuvant anti-PD-1 for oral cavity cancer (dated by TCRdb to about 2021). The library relied on the immunoSEQ multiplex PCR assay. TCRdb re-hosts the immuneACCESS table, in-frame sequences only. Its copies lack some clones; in the studies checked, an unresolved V gene accounts for under half of them, and the cause for the rest is not known. This sample comprises 55,000 to 80,000 clones, around 83% of them detected only once. The ten largest clonotypes hold 3.4% of the sample. The time point label on this specimen signifies: before neoadjuvant nivolumab. This sample comprised PBMCs, obtained before nivolumab (anti-PD-1) treatment. All receptors derive from a person aged 35-79 years with oral cavity squamous cell carcinoma.

This clone was picked up a small number of times. The chain recombines TRBV5-1 with TRBJ1-6, with 9 bases lining up with TRBD1. Germline CDR1 reads SGHRS; CDR2 reads YFSETQ. The J segment lost 7 bases and the V segment lost 5 bases, leaving 7 bases of the junction unmatched. CDR3 length equals 15 residues. The CDR3, as DNA: TGCGCCAGCAGTCGCTGGGACAGGGCGAATTCACCCCTCCACTTT. It translates to CASSRWDRANSPLHF.

The chain links TRBV25-1 to TRBJ2-7; TRBD2 agrees at 8 bases. This CDR3 comprises 12 residues. With V trimmed by 4 bases and J by 4 bases, 0 bases remained unmatched. Germline V gives CDR1 MGHDK, CDR2 SYGVNS. Here the CDR3 reads CASSASGYEQYF. CDR3 in DNA: TGTGCCAGCAGTGCTAGCGGGTACGAGCAGTACTTC.

CDR3 in DNA: TGTGCCAGTAGTCGAAACAGAGTCTCGGACACTGAAGCTTTCTTT. It is translated as CASSRNRVSDTEAFF. The chain recombines TRBV19 with TRBJ1-1, with no clear D. Germline V lookup: CDR1 LNHDA, CDR2 SQIVND (reference sequence). Trimming shortened V by 5 bases and J by 3 bases, and 16 bases separated the two germline ends. This CDR3 has 15 amino acids.

The rearrangement links TRBV5-1 to TRBJ2-1, with 7 bases identical to TRBD2. Per the germline V gene, CDR1 is SGHRS and CDR2 is YFSETQ. The CDR3 consists of 15 residues. Unmatched junction bases numbered 0, after V lost 0 bases and J lost 0 bases. CDR3 region: CASSLGGGSYNEQFF. In nucleotides, the CDR3 is TGCGCCAGCAGCTTGGGCGGGGGCTCCTACAATGAGCAGTTCTTC.

This clone has only one observation. This sequence joins TRBV7-2 and TRBJ2-1, with D perhaps matching TRBD2 (6 bases). This CDR3 contains 16 residues. With 5 bases removed from V and 0 bases from J, the gap between germline ends came to 14 bases. The germline V gene has CDR1 SGHTA and CDR2 FQGNSA. The CDR3 bases are TGTGCCAGCAGCCGCAGGGTAGCGGCCTCCTACAATGAGCAGTTCTTC. Translated: CASSRRVAASYNEQFF.

The chain links TRBV30 to TRBJ2-7; D not resolved. Germline V lookup: CDR1 GTSNPN, CDR2 SVGIG (reference sequence). The germline V and J ends were trimmed by 1 base and 2 bases, with 12 bases remaining between them. The CDR3 is made up of 14 amino acids. CDR3 residues: CAWSGGWTAYEQYF. The CDR3 region has the DNA TGTGCCTGGAGTGGTGGCTGGACGGCCTACGAGCAGTACTTC.

This sequence joins TRBV29-1 and TRBJ2-1; D is unresolved. CDR1 and CDR2 from the germline V gene are SQVTM and ANQGSEA. The CDR3 is 15 residues long. Deletions cut 7 bases from V and 2 bases from J, with 18 bases between. CDR3 bases: TGCAGCGCCCCCGTTCGGGCTATTACCTACAATGAGCAGTTCTTC. It encodes CSAPVRAITYNEQFF.

The V gene is TRBV9, the J gene TRBJ2-5; 7 bases match TRBD1. Unmatched junction bases numbered 6, after V lost 0 bases and J lost 4 bases. Germline CDR1 and CDR2: SGDLS and YYNGEE. The CDR3 spans 15 residues. The CDR3 spells CASSVVQGRGETQYF. DNA for the CDR3: TGTGCCAGCAGCGTAGTACAGGGGAGAGGAGAGACCCAGTACTTC.

The V and J genes are TRBV10-2 and TRBJ2-1; 13 nucleotides match TRBD2. The CDR3 has 17 amino acids. Trimming cost V 3 bases and J 3 bases; bases outside gene matches: 5. Germline values: CDR1 WSHSY, CDR2 SAAADI. CDR3 region: CASSEWGLAGLYNEQFF. DNA of the CDR3: TGCGCCAGCAGTGAATGGGGACTAGCGGGGCTCTACAATGAGCAGTTCTTC.

The sample holds a few counts of this clone. This sequence joins TRBV10-3 and TRBJ2-2, with D perhaps matching TRBD1 (6 bases). There are 16 residues in the CDR3. CDR1 and CDR2 from the germline V gene are ENHRY and SYGVKD. Trimming pared 0 bases from V and 0 bases from J, leaving 8 bases between. The CDR3 region is CAISESGGSNTGELFF. DNA of the CDR3: TGTGCCATCAGTGAGTCAGGGGGATCGAACACCGGGGAGCTGTTTTTT.